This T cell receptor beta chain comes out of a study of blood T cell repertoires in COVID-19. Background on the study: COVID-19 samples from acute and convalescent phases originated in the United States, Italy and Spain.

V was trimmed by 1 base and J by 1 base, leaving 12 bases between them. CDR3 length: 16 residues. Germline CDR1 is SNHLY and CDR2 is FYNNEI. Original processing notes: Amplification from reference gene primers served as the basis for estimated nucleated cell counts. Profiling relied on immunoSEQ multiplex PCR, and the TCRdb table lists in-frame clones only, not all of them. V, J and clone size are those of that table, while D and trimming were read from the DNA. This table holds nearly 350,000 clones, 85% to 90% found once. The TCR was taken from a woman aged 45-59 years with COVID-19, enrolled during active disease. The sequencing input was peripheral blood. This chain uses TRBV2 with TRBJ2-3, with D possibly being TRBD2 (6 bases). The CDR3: CASSEGIGGGTDTQYF. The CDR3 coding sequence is TGTGCCAGCAGTGAAGGTATCGGGGGAGGCACAGATACGCAGTATTTT.